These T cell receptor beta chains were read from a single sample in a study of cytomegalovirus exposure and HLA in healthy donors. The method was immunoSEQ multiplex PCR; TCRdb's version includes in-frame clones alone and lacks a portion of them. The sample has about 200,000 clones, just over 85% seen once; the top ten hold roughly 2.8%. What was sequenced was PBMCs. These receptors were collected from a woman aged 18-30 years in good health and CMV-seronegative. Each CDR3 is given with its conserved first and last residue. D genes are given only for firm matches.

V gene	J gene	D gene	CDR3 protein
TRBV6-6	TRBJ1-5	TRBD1	CASSYYRAGGSQPQHF
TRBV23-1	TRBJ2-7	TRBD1	CASSQTGDSYEQYF
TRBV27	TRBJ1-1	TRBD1	CASRFGQVNTEAFF
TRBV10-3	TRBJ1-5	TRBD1	CAISGGQGLDSNQPQHF
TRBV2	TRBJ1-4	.	CASSEETAYGEKLFF
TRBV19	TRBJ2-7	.	CASSIRDRVYEQYF
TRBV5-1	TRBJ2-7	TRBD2	CASGTAGTSVYEQYF
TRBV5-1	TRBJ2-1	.	CASSLASSDNEQFF
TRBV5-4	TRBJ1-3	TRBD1	CASSLDRGFGNTIYF
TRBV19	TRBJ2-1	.	CASSIKGAGSYNEQFF
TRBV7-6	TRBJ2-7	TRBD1	CASSAGTGNNEQYF
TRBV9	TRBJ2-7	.	CASSVEAEGREQYF
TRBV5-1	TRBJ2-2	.	CASSLSVGSLAGELFF
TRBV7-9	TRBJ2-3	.	CASSKQTSITDTQYF
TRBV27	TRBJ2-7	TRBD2	CASSSILGSGDSYEQYF
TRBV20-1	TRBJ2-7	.	CSASGSYEQYF
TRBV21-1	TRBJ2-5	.	CASSKEVRAGTSGRASETQYF
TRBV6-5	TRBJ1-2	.	CASTDPWGGDYGYTF
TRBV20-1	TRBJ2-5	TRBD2	CSAGRGETQYF
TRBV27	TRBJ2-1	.	CASSPRRGAGEQFF
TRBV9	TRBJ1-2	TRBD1	CASSARDRGHGYTF
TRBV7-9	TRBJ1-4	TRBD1	CASSSRPGGEKLFF
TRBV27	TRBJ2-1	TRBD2	CASSLGLGNEQFF
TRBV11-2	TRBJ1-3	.	CASSLAPGNTIYF
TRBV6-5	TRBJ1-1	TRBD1	CARGQTKEMNTEAFF
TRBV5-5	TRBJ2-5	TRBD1	CASSLEGQVGETQYF
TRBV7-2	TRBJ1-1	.	CASSTDSFTEAFF
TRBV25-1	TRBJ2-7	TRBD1	CASSGRDRVPYEQYF
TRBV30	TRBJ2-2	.	CARNGQLTGELFF
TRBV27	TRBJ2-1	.	CASSSTLQTSDSPPRYNEQFF
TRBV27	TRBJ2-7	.	CASSPLEASDMYEQYF
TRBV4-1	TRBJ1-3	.	CASSQEYRVDTIYF
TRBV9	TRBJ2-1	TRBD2	CASSPPGLAFTDEQFF
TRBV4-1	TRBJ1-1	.	CASSQPPWREATTEAFF